One and the same sample provided the 3 T cell receptor beta chains below, sequenced in a study of control samples from healthy donors and cancer patients. TCRdb keeps only in-frame clones here, not all; method: immunoSEQ multiplex PCR. The profile shows 350,000 to 450,000 clones, 90% of them singletons. Sequenced sample: PBMCs. The receptors come from a man in his forties with head and neck cancer.

The V gene is TRBV7-8, the J gene TRBJ2-2; D perhaps matches TRBD1 (5 bases). The CDR3 has 16 amino acids. V lost 3 bases and J 1 base, leaving 12 bases between the germline ends. Germline V gives CDR1 SGHVS, CDR2 FQNEAQ. In DNA form, the CDR3 reads TGTGCCAGCAGCTTGAAAGACAGTTTGAACACCGGGGAGCTGTTTTTT. Its protein is CASSLKDSLNTGELFF.

This sequence joins TRBV5-1 and TRBJ1-5; maybe TRBD1 (5 bases). With 0 bases removed from V and 2 bases from J, the gap between germline ends came to 9 bases. The CDR3 covers 15 residues. Germline CDR1 SGHRS, CDR2 YFSETQ. The CDR3 here is CASSLGTRGNQPQHF. For the CDR3, the DNA is TGCGCCAGCAGCTTGGGGACCAGGGGCAATCAGCCCCAGCATTTT.

Here the CDR3 reads CASSPVNFLRAKNIQYF. CDR3 DNA: TGTGCCAGCAGCCCAGTAAATTTCTTGAGGGCCAAAAACATTCAGTACTTC. This chain joins TRBV11-2 and TRBJ2-4; the D is unclear. The V gene's germline CDR1 is SGHAT and CDR2 FQNNGV. Trimming removed 5 bases at V and 1 base at J, with 18 bases between. This CDR3 has 17 amino acids.